Each of the 26 T cell receptor beta chains below was sequenced from the same sample in a study of technical replicates of blood from several donors. Some clones are missing from TCRdb's copy, which holds only in-frame ones; the method was immunoSEQ multiplex PCR. The sample has over 55,000 clones, more than 75% seen once. The source material was PBMCs. The receptors derive from a human donor in good health. Some clones in this sample may be carry-over from other donors' samples.

V is TRBV7-2 and J is TRBJ1-5; 7 bases map to TRBD1. The CDR3 spans 16 residues. Germline V gene lookup returns CDR1 SGHTA and CDR2 FQGNSA. V dropped 4 bases and J dropped 0; count of bases not matched to a gene: 6. The CDR3 here is CASSSGGPYSNQPQHF. As DNA, the CDR3 is TGTGCCAGCAGCTCAGGGGGGCCATATAGCAATCAGCCCCAGCATTTT.

This clone has just a few counts. The rearrangement uses TRBV4-2 and TRBJ1-4; TRBD1 is a possible D gene (5 bases). CDR1 is LGHNA, CDR2 YNFKEQ, per germline. The CDR3 extends over 15 amino acids. V lost 0 bases to trimming and J lost 11 bases, with 16 bases between them. The CDR3 DNA follows: TGTGCCAGCAGCCAAGACCCTTCCCTCCGACAGAAACTGTTTTTT. This sequence encodes CASSQDPSLRQKLFF.

This clone was observed once. The rearrangement joins TRBV6-5 to TRBJ1-1, with 10 nucleotides matching TRBD1. Germline assignment: CDR1 MNHEY and CDR2 SVGAGI. This CDR3 has 15 amino acids. The J segment lost 5 bases and the V segment lost 6 bases, leaving 9 bases of the junction unmatched. CDR3 in DNA: TGTGCCAGCAGAATGCGGACAGGGGGGAATACTGAAGCTTTCTTT. Translating it yields CASRMRTGGNTEAFF.

The V and J genes are TRBV7-9 and TRBJ2-3; TRBD2 matches at 10 bases. CDR3 length: 16 amino acids. Trimming took 4 bases from V and 0 from J; bases not matched to a gene: 4. Germline V gives CDR1 SEHNR, CDR2 FQNEAQ (reference sequence). In DNA, the CDR3 is TGTGCCAGCAGCTCCACACTAGCGGGGAGCACAGATACGCAGTATTTT. As protein: CASSSTLAGSTDTQYF. The whole variable domain, remainder taken from reference TRBV7-9 and TRBJ2-3, is DTGVSQNPRHKITKRGQNVTFRCDPISEHNRLYWYRQTLGQGPEFLTYFQNEAQLEKSRLLSDRFSAERPKGSFSTLEIQRTEQGDSAMYLCASSSTLAGSTDTQYFGPGTRLTVL.

The rearrangement uses TRBV18 and TRBJ1-1; tentatively, D is TRBD1 (6 bases). The V and J ends lost 8 bases and 2 bases respectively, with 15 bases between them. This CDR3 has 14 amino acids. Per germline, CDR1 KGHSH and CDR2 LQKENI. CDR3 nucleotides: TGTGCCAGCCATATATCAGGGGAAAACACTGAAGCTTTCTTT. Its translation: CASHISGENTEAFF.

The V and J genes are TRBV11-1 and TRBJ1-2; D remains unclear. V lost 3 bases and J 1 base, leaving 12 bases between the germline ends. CDR1 and CDR2 from the germline V gene are SGHAT and FQDESV (reference sequence). This CDR3 spans 15 amino acids. The CDR3 DNA reads TGTGCCAGCAGCTTGGGCCGAACGTTTAACTATGGCTACACCTTC. This translates into CASSLGRTFNYGYTF.

This sequence joins TRBV9 and TRBJ1-2; tentatively, D is TRBD1 (6 bases). This CDR3 is 14 amino acids long. V lost 1 base and J 0 bases, leaving 7 bases between the germline ends. Germline V gives CDR1 SGDLS, CDR2 YYNGEE. The CDR3 DNA reads TGTGCCAGCAGCGTAACAGGGACTAACTATGGCTACACCTTC. Translated, it gives CASSVTGTNYGYTF.

A single count supports this clone. J is TRBJ1-1 and V is TRBV5-1; D is unclear. V was pared by 4 bases and J by 6 bases, with 10 bases between. This CDR3 contains 12 residues. CDR1 and CDR2 (germline): SGHRS, YFSETQ. The CDR3 DNA is TGCGCCAGCAGCCAAACGAGCGCTGAAGCTTTCTTT. It translates to CASSQTSAEAFF.

Details on this clone: Other DNA sequences in this specimen translate into the identical CDR3. V is TRBV30 and J is TRBJ2-1; no clear D gene. CDR1 and CDR2 (germline): GTSNPN, SVGIG (reference sequence). V was clipped by 3 bases and J by 8 bases, with 8 bases between them. The CDR3 runs to 11 residues. CDR3 DNA: TGTGCCTGGAGCCTTAGAGATGAGCAGTTCTTC. Its translation is CAWSLRDEQFF.

The genes are TRBV9 and TRBJ1-6; TRBD1 is a possible D gene (5 bases). Germline V gene lookup returns CDR1 SGDLS and CDR2 YYNGEE. CDR3 length equals 15 residues. V was cut by 2 bases and J by 2 bases, with 8 bases left in between. The CDR3 DNA follows: TGTGCCAGCAGCGTTGCGGGGGCCTATAATTCACCCCTCCACTTT. Translation: CASSVAGAYNSPLHF.

The CDR3 nucleotides are TGTGCCAGCAGTCTCAGGGGAACAACTAATGAAAAACTGTTTTTT. Encoded protein: CASSLRGTTNEKLFF. V and J are TRBV5-4 and TRBJ1-4; maybe TRBD1 (6 bases). Trimming took off 5 bases at V and 0 bases at J, with 11 bases between the two ends. Germline V CDR1 and CDR2: SGHNT, YYREEE (reference sequence). The CDR3 runs to 15 residues.

In its sample, this clone was seen a few times. This chain joins TRBV30 and TRBJ2-5; 7 bases are a match to TRBD1. V was clipped by 0 bases and J by 0 bases; unmatched bases: 13. Germline loops: CDR1 GTSNPN, CDR2 SVGIG (reference sequence). The CDR3 is 18 residues long. Here the CDR3 reads CAWSVRVLRQGDQETQYF. For the CDR3, the DNA is TGTGCCTGGAGTGTACGGGTTCTCAGACAGGGCGACCAAGAGACCCAGTACTTC.

The V call is TRBV5-4, the J call TRBJ1-3, with 10 bases lining up with TRBD1. There are 15 residues in the CDR3. CDR1 is SGHNT, CDR2 YYREEE, per germline (reference sequence). J was trimmed by 4 bases and V by 3 bases; bases with no gene match: 4. CDR3 coding DNA: TGTGCCAGCAGCTCCGGACAGGGGGAGGGAAACACCATATATTTT. It codes for CASSSGQGEGNTIYF.

The chain combines TRBV7-9 with TRBJ2-1; D unclear. This CDR3 has 12 amino acids. The V and J ends lost 5 bases and 8 bases respectively, with 10 bases between them. CDR1 is SEHNR, CDR2 FQNEAQ, per germline (reference sequence). As DNA, the CDR3 is TGTGCCAGCAGCCCCCCTAGTTATGAGCAGTTCTTC. Residues: CASSPPSYEQFF.

The gene calls are TRBV18 and TRBJ1-6, with 10 bases that match TRBD1. Trimming at V came to 3 bases and at J to 8 bases, leaving 4 bases not matched to a gene. Looked up from germline, CDR1 is KGHSH and CDR2 is LQKENI. The CDR3 spans 15 residues. CDR3 amino acids: CASSPGQGKDSPLHF. CDR3 nucleotide sequence: TGTGCCAGCTCACCGGGACAGGGGAAGGATTCACCCCTCCACTTT. The variable domain in full, with the rest retrieved from reference TRBV18 and TRBJ1-6, is NAGVMQNPRHLVRRRGQEARLRCSPMKGHSHVYWYRQLPEEGLKFMVYLQKENIIDESGMPKERFSAEFPKEGPSILRIQQVVRGDSAAYFCASSPGQGKDSPLHFGNGTRLTVT.

This clone has a single count. The V call is TRBV18, the J call TRBJ2-2; tentative D call: TRBD2 (5 bases). This CDR3 contains 13 residues. Trimming shortened V by 3 bases and J by 3 bases, and 5 bases separated the two germline ends. CDR1 and CDR2 (germline): KGHSH, LQKENI. The CDR3 coding sequence is TGTGCCAGCTCACCGGAGGACACCGGGGAGCTGTTTTTT. Translated, it gives CASSPEDTGELFF.

This clone was seen a few times. This chain links TRBV7-2 with TRBJ2-5; 7 bases agree with TRBD1. The CDR3 contains 15 residues. The trim removed 5 bases at V and 3 bases at J, leaving 9 bases unmatched. Germline loops: CDR1 SGHTA, CDR2 FQGNSA. The CDR3 is CASSLGQTGKETQYF. The CDR3 DNA reads TGTGCCAGCAGCCTTGGTCAGACAGGGAAAGAGACCCAGTACTTC.

The V gene is TRBV4-1, the J gene TRBJ1-6, with TRBD1 identical over 8 bases. This CDR3 region has 15 residues. Germline V gives CDR1 MGHRA, CDR2 YSYEKL. J was trimmed by 7 bases and V by 4 bases; bases with no gene match: 6. The chain's CDR3 is CASSLGQGGNSPLHF. The CDR3 DNA reads as TGCGCCAGCAGCCTAGGACAGGGAGGGAATTCACCCCTCCACTTT.

This chain connects TRBV5-6 to TRBJ2-7, with 10 bases identical to TRBD2. J gave up 4 bases and V 3 bases, and 10 bases lay outside the gene matches. The germline CDR1 and CDR2 sequences are SGHDT and YYEEEE. This CDR3 has 16 residues. The CDR3, as DNA: TGTGCCAGCAGCTCAATCCGTAGCGGGAGGCGATACGAGCAGTACTTC. Translation gives CASSSIRSGRRYEQYF.

This clone was counted a few times. V and J are TRBV7-2 and TRBJ1-1, with TRBD1 as a possible D gene (5 bases). The CDR3 spans 15 residues. The V end lost 0 bases, the J end lost 3 bases, and 11 bases lay between the germline ends. Germline CDR1 is SGHTA and CDR2 is FQGNSA. CDR3 nucleotide sequence: TGTGCCAGCAGCTTAGCCCAGGGCCGGTACACTGAAGCTTTCTTT. As protein: CASSLAQGRYTEAFF. Supplemented by reference TRBV7-2 and TRBJ1-1, the full variable domain reads GAGVSQSPSNKVTEKGKDVELRCDPISGHTALYWYRQSLGQGLEFLIYFQGNSAPDKSGLPSDRFSAERTGGSVSTLTIQRTQQEDSAVYLCASSLAQGRYTEAFFGQGTRLTVV.

This clone has only a few counts. This sequence joins TRBV30 and TRBJ1-2; D may be TRBD1 (5 bases). The CDR3 consists of 15 residues. Germline V gene sequence: CDR1 GTSNPN, CDR2 SVGIG (reference sequence). The germline V and J ends were trimmed by 4 bases and 6 bases, with 21 bases remaining between them. The CDR3 coding sequence is TGTGCCTGGACTACCTCGGGGGGAAAGACTCATGGCTACACCTTC. Protein sequence: CAWTTSGGKTHGYTF. Full variable domain (outside the CDR3, taken from reference TRBV30 and TRBJ1-2): SQTIHQWPATLVQPVGSPLSLECTVEGTSNPNLYWYRQAAGRGLQLLFYSVGIGQISSEVPQNLSASRPQDRQFILSSKKLLLSDSGFYLCAWTTSGGKTHGYTFGSGTRLTVV.

The rearrangement links TRBV21-1 to TRBJ1-2; the DNA was not used to check the table's D call, TRBD1. TRBV21-1 is recorded as a pseudogene. This CDR3 spans 17 amino acids. CDR3 loop: CASSNRDTPAPDYGYTF. The CDR3 coding sequence is TGTGCCAGCAGCAACCGGGACACCCCGGCGCCTGACTATGGCTACACCTTC.

The CDR3 DNA is TGTGCCACCAGCCTTTCGACCGGGACAGCCCCTCTAGAGCAGTACTTC. As protein: CATSLSTGTAPLEQYF. The chain has TRBV15 and TRBJ2-7; 7 nucleotides agree with TRBD1. CDR3 length equals 16 residues. V lost 5 bases, J lost 7 bases, and 17 bases stayed unmatched. The germline V gene encodes CDR1 LNHNV and CDR2 YYDKDF (reference sequence).

V and J are TRBV2 and TRBJ2-1; D is unclear. Germline V gives CDR1 SNHLY, CDR2 FYNNEI. This CDR3 spans 15 amino acids. The V end was cut by 2 bases, the J end by 2 bases, with 10 bases between. The CDR3 nucleotides are TGTGCCAGCAGTGAATTCGGTAGCACCTACAATGAGCAGTTCTTC. Its protein is CASSEFGSTYNEQFF.

The gene calls are TRBV19 and TRBJ2-2, with 8 bases identical to TRBD2. Germline values: CDR1 LNHDA, CDR2 SQIVND (reference sequence). The CDR3 is 16 amino acids. Germline trimming cut 6 bases from V and 7 bases from J; bases unmatched to any gene: 13. For the CDR3, the DNA is TGTGCCAGTAGCCCTCTAGGAGCGGGAGCGTTCGGGGAGCTGTTTTTT. Its protein product is CASSPLGAGAFGELFF.

This chain links TRBV5-1 with TRBJ1-4; 8 positions agree with TRBD1. CDR1 SGHRS and CDR2 YFSETQ come from the germline V gene. With 0 bases clipped from V and 10 bases from J, the junction kept 11 bases outside the gene matches. This CDR3 has 16 amino acids. CDR3 region: CASSLGDRGQRGKLFF. The CDR3 coding sequence is TGCGCCAGCAGCTTGGGCGACAGGGGACAACGAGGAAAACTGTTTTTT.